This TCR beta chain was sequenced during a study of T cell responses to AZD1222 COVID-19 vaccine. Germline V CDR1 and CDR2: SNHLY, FYNNEI. Trimming stripped 7 bases from V and 8 bases from J, with 20 bases between. The CDR3 contains 15 residues. The method was immunoSEQ multiplex PCR; TCRdb's version includes in-frame clones alone and lacks a portion of them. The top ten clones hold about 2.7% of a sample with 130,000 or so clones, roughly 90% of them seen once. The source of this sequence is an adult in good health. The sequencing used peripheral blood, collected on day 0 of AZD1222 vaccination. The chain recombines TRBV2 with TRBJ1-4; D might be TRBD1 (5 bases). CDR3 DNA: TGTGCCAGCACCACACCCAGGGATCGGGAGGAAAAACTGTTTTTT. Translated: CASTTPRDREEKLFF.